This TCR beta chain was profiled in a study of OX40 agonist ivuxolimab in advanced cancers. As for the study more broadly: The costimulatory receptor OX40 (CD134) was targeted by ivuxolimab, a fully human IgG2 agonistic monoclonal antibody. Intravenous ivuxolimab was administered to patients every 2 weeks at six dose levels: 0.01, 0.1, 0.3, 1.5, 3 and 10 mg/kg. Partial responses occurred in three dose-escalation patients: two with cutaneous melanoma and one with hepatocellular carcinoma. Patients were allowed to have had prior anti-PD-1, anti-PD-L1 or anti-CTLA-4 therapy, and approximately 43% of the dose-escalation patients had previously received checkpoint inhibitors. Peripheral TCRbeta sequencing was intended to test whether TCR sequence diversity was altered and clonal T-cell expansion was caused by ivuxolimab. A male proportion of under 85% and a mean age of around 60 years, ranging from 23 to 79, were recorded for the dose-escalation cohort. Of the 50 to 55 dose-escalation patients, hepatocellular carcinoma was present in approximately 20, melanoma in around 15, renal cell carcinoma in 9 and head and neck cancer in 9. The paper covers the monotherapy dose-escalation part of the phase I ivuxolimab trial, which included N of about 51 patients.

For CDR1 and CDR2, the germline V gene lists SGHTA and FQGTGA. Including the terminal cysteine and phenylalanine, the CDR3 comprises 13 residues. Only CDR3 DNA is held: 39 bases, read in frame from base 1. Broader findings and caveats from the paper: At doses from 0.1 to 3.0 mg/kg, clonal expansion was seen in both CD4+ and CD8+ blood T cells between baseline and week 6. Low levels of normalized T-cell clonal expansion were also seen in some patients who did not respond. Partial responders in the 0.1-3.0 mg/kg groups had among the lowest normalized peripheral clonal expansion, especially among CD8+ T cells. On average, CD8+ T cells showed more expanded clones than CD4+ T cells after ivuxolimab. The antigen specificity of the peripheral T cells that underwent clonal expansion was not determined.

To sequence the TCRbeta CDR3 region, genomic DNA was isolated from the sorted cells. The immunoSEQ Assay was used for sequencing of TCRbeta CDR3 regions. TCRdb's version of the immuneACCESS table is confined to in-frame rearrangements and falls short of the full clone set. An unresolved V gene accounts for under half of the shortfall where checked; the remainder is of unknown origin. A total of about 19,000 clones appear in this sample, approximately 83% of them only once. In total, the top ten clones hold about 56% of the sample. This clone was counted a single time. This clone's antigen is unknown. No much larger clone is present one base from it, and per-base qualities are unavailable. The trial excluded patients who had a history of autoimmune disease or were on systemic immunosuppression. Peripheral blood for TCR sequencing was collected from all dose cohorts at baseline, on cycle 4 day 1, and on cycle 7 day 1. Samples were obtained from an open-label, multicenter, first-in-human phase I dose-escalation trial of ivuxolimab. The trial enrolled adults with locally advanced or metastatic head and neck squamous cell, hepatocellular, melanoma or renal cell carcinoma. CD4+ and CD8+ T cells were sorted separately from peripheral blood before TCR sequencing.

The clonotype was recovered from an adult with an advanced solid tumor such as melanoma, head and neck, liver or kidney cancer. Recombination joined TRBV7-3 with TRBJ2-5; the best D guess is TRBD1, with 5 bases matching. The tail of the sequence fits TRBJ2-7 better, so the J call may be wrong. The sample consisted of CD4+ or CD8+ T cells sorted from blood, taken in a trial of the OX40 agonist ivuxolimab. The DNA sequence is TGTGCCAGCAGCTTTAGCACGGACAACGAGCAGTACTTC. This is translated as CASSFSTDNEQYF.